This T cell receptor (beta chain) was documented in a study of shared clonotypes between healthy human individuals. Study observations and caveats: Clonotypes that were shared across four donors made up roughly 5.2% of naive CD4 clonotypes. Represented diversity, genetic and exposure-history alike, was limited by few donors.

The donors, healthy adults who were HIV-negative, had experienced no recent acute infections or vaccinations. Subsets obtained from CD4+ cells comprised CD45RA+ naive and CD45RA-negative memory cells. Here immunoSEQ multiplex PCR was the method, and the copy in TCRdb shows in-frame clones only, minus some. The top ten clones hold 0.61% of a sample with 900,000 to 1,200,000 clones, approximately 80% of them seen once. A remark on this clone: Its specificity is not known.

The CDR3 contains 14 residues. CDR1 SGHVS and CDR2 FQNEAQ come from the germline V gene. Trimming took 5 bases from V and 1 from J, leaving 11 bases between them. The TCR originated in a man in his late teens or twenties in good health. Some clones in this sample may be carry-over from other donors' samples. Sequenced material: memory CD4+ T cells from PBMCs. Subset denoted: CD45RA-negative fraction. The chain uses TRBV7-8 and TRBJ1-2; D is unclear. The CDR3 bases are TGTGCCAGCAGCGCAGACGAGATTAACTATGGCTACACCTTC. It codes for CASSADEINYGYTF.